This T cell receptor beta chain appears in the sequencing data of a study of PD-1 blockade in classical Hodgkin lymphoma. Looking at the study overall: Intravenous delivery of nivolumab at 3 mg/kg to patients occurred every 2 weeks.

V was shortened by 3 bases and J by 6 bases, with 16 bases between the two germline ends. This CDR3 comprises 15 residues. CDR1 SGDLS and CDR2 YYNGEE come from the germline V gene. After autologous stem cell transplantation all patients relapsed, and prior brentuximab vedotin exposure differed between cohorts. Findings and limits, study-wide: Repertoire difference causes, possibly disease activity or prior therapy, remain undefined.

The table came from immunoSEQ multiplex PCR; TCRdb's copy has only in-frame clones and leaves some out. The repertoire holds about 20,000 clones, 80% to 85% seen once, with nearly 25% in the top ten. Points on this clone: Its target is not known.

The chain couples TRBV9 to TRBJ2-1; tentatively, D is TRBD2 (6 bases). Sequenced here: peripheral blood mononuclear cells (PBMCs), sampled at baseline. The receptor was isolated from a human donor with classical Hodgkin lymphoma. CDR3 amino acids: CASSALGDSGNEQFF. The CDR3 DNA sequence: TGTGCCAGCAGCGCCCTCGGGGACTCGGGCAATGAGCAGTTCTTC.